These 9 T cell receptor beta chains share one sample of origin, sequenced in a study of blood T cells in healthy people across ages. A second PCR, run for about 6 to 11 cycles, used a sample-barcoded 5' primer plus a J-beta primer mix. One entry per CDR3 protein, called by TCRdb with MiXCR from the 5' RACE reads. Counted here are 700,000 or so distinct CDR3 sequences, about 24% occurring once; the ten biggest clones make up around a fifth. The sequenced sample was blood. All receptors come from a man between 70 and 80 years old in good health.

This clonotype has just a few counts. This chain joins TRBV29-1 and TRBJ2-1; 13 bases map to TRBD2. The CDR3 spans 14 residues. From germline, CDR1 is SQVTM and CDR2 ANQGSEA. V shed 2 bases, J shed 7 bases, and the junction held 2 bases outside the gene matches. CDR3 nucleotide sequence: TGCAGCGTTGAACGACTAGCGGGAGGTAATGAGCAGTTCTTC. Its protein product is CSVERLAGGNEQFF.

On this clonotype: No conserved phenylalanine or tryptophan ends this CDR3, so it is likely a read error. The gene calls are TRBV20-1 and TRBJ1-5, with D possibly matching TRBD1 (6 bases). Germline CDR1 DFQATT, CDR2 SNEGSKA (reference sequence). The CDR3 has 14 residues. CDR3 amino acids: CSGRGAGWNQPQHI. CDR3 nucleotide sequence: TGCAGCGGGCGGGGGGCCGGGTGGAATCAGCCCCAGCATATT.

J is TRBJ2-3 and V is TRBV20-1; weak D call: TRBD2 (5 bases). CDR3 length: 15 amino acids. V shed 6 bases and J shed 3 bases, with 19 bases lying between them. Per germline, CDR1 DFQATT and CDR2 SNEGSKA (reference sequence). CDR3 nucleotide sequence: TGCAGTGCCGACCCCGGGATATTGGGGACAGATACGCAGTATTTT. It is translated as CSADPGILGTDTQYF.

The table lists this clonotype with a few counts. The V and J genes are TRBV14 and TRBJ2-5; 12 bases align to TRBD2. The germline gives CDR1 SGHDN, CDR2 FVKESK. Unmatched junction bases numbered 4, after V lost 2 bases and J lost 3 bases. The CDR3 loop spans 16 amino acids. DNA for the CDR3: TGTGCCAGCAGCCAACTAGCGGGGGGGTATGAAGAGACCCAGTACTTC. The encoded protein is CASSQLAGGYEETQYF.

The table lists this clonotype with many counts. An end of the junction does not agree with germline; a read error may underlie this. Written as DNA, the CDR3 is TGTGCCAGCAGCTTAGGCAGAGATACGCAGTATTTT. It is translated as CASSLGRDTQYF. The chain has TRBV5-1 and TRBJ2-3; D not certain. There are 12 residues in the CDR3. Germline assignment: CDR1 SGHRS and CDR2 YFSETQ.

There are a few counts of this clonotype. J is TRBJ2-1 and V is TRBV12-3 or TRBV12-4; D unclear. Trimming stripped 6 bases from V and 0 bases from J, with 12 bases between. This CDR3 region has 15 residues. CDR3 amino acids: CASRDRASSYNEQFF. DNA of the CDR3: TGTGCCAGCAGGGACCGGGCGAGCTCCTACAATGAGCAGTTCTTC.

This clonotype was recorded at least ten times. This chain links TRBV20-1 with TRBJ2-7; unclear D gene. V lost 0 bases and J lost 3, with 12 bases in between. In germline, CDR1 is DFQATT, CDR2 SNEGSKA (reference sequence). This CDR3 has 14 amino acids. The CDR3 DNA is TGCAGTGCTAGAGAGCCGACTTATCTCTACGAGCAGTACTTC. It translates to CSAREPTYLYEQYF.

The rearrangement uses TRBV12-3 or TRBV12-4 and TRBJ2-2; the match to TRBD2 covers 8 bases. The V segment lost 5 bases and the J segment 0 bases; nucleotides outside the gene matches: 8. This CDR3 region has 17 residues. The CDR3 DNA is TGTGCCAGCAGTCTACTAGCGGATAACGCGAACACCGGGGAGCTGTTTTTT. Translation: CASSLLADNANTGELFF.

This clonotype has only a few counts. CDR3 nucleotides: TGTGCCAGCAGTTACGCGACCAACACAAACTATGGCTACACCTTC. This translates into CASSYATNTNYGYTF. V gene TRBV6-5 combines with J gene TRBJ1-2; D gene ambiguous. Trimming took 2 bases from V and 2 from J, leaving 12 bases between them. This CDR3 comprises 15 residues. CDR1 MNHEY and CDR2 SVGAGI come from the germline V gene.